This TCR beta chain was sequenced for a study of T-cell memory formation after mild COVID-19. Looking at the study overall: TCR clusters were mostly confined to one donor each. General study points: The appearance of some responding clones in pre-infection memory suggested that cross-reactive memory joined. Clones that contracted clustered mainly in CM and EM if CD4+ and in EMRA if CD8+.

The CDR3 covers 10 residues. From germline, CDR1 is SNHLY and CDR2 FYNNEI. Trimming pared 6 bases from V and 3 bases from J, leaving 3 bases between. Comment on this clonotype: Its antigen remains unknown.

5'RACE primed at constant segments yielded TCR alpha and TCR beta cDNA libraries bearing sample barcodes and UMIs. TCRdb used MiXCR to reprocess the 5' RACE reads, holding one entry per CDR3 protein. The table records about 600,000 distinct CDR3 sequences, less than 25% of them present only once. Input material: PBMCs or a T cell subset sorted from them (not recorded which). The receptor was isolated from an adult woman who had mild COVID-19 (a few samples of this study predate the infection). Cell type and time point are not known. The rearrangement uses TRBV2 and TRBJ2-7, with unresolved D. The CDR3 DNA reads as TGTGCCAGCAGGGACTACGAGCAGTACTTC. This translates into CASRDYEQYF.